Detailed here is one T cell receptor (beta chain). Its target is not known. V was pared by 3 bases and J by 8 bases, with 4 bases of the junction left unmatched. The germline gives CDR1 LNHNV, CDR2 YYDKDF (reference sequence). The CDR3 is 13 residues long. The data originate from a study of T cells in Graves' hyperthyroidism and ophthalmopathy. Study context: At initial diagnosis, before any treatment had begun, peripheral blood was obtained. Study results and limitations: Peripheral blood also featured most of the thyroid clonotypes expanded above 0.001.

Amplification targeted TCR beta CDR3 regions from RNA transcripts. A first-round RT-PCR of the TCR CDR3 used the HTBI primer set. MiXCR, applied by TCRdb to the multiplex PCR reads, yields one record per CDR3 protein. The data hold approximately 400,000 distinct CDR3 sequences, with about 13% observed a single time. The source of this sequence is a man aged 25-45 years with Graves' hyperthyroidism that later progressed to Graves' ophthalmopathy. The chain is built from TRBV15 and TRBJ2-1; 7 bases align to TRBD2. Sequenced sample: blood. The CDR3 region is CATSRGGMDEQFF. CDR3 nucleotides: TGTGCCACCAGCAGGGGAGGGATGGATGAGCAGTTCTTC.